This T cell receptor (beta chain) stems from a study of tumour-infiltrating T cells in Burkitt lymphoma. Data came from immunoSEQ multiplex PCR; TCRdb stores just in-frame clones and leaves some out. The sample consists of about 46,000 clones, roughly 31% of them appearing once. CDR1 SGHAT and CDR2 FQNNGV come from the germline V gene. Trimming left V 0 bases short and J 0 bases short, with 4 bases between. This CDR3 comprises 14 residues. This clone appeared a few times. Sequenced input: tumor tissue. This sequence originates from a human donor with Burkitt lymphoma. The gene calls are TRBV11-2 and TRBJ2-3; no definite D call. The CDR3 DNA is TGTGCCAGCAGCTTAGAACAGAGCACAGATACGCAGTATTTT. Protein product: CASSLEQSTDTQYF. The full variable domain, rest sourced from reference TRBV11-2 and TRBJ2-3, is EAGVAQSPRYKIIEKRQSVAFWCNPISGHATLYWYQQILGQGPKLLIQFQNNGVVDDSQLPKDRFSAERLKGVDSTLKIQPAKLEDSAVYLCASSLEQSTDTQYFGPGTRLTVL.